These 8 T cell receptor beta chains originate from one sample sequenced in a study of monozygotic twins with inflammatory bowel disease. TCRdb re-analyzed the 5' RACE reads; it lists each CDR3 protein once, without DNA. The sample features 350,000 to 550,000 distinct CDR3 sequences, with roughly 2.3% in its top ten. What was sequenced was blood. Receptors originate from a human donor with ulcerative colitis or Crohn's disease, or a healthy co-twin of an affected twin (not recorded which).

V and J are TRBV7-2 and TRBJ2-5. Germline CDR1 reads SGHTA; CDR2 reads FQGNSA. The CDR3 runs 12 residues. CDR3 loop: CASSLVRETQYF.

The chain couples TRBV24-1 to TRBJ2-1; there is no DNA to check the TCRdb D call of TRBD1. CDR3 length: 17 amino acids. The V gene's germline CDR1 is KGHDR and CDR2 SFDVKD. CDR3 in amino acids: CATSPSRPGQGGREQFF.

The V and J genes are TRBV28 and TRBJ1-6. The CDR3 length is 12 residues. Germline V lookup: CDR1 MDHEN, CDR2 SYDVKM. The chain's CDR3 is CASSFKVLPLHF.

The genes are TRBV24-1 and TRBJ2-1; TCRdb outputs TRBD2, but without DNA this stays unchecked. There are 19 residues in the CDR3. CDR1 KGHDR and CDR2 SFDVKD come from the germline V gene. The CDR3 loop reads CATSGPGTSVLSSYNEQFF.

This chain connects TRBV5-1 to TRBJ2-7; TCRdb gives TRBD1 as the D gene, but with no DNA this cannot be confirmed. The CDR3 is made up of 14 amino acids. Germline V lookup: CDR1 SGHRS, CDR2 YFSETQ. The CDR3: CASSSTGTGYEQYF.

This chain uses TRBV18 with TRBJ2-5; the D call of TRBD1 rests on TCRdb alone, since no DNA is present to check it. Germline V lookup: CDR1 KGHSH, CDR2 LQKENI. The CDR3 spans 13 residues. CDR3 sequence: CASSQTAQETQYF.

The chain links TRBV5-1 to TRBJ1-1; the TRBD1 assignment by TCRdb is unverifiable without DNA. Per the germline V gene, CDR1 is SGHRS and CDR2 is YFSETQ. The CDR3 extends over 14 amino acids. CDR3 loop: CASRPGTGGTEAFF.

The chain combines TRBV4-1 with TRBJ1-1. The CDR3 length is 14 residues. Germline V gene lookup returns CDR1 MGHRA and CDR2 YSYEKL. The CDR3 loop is CASSQRTLNTEAFF.